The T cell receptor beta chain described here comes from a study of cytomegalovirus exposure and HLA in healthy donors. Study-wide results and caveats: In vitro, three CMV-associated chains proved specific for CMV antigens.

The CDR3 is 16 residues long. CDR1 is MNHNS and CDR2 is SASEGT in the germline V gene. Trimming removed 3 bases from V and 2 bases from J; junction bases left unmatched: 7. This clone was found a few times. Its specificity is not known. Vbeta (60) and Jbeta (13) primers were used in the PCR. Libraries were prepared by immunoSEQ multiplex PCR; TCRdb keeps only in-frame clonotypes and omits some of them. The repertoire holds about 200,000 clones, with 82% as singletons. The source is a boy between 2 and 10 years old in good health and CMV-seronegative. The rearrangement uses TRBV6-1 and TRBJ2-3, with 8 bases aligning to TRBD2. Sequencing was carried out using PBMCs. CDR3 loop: CASSEWSGGITDTQYF. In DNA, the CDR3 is TGTGCCAGCAGTGAGTGGAGCGGGGGTATCACAGATACGCAGTATTTT.